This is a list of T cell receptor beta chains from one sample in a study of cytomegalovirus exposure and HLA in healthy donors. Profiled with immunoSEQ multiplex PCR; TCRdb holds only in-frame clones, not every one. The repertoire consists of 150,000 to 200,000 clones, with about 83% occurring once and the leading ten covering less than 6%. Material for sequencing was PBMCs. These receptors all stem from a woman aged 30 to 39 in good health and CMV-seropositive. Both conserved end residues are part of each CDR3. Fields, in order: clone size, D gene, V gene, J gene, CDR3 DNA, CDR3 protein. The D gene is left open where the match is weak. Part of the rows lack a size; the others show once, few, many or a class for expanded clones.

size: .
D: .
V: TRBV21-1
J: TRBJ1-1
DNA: TGTGCCAGCAGCACTTCGCAACATAGGGGGGGCACTGAAGCTTTCTTT
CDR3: CASSTSQHRGGTEAFF

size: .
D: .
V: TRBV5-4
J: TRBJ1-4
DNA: TGTGCCAGCAGCTTGTCTCAGGGCATTAATGAAAAACTGTTTTTT
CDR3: CASSLSQGINEKLFF

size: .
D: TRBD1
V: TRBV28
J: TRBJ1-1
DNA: TGTGCCAGCAGCCCATCGACAGGGGGCAAGAGGACTGAAGCTTTCTTT
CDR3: CASSPSTGGKRTEAFF

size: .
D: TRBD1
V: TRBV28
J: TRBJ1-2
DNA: TGTGCCAGCAGTCCCACAGGGGGCTTTTATGGCTACACCTTC
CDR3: CASSPTGGFYGYTF

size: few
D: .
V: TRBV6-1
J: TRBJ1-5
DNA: TGTGCCAGCATAGGAGGGCTTAATCAGCCCCAGCATTTT
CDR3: CASIGGLNQPQHF

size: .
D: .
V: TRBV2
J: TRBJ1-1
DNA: TGTGCCAGCAGTGGAACAGGGCTCGACACTGAAGCTTTCTTT
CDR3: CASSGTGLDTEAFF

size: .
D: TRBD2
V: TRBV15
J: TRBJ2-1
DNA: TGTGCCACCAGCAGGGCGGGGGGCTACAATGAGCAGTTCTTC
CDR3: CATSRAGGYNEQFF

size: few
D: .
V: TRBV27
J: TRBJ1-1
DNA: TGTGCCAGCAGTTTAGTCGTAGGGGGGGGCACTGAAGCTTTCTTT
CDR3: CASSLVVGGGTEAFF

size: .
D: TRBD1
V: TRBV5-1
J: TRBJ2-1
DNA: TGCGCCAGCAGCCTTGACAGGGGAGGTGAGCAGTTCTTC
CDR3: CASSLDRGGEQFF

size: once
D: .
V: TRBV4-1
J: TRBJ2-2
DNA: TGCGCCAGCAAAGGGGAGGCGAACACCGGGGAGCTGTTTTTT
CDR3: CASKGEANTGELFF

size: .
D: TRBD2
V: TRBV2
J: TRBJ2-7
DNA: TGTGCCACTGATGGAGGACTAGCGGGAGGAGAGCAGTACTTC
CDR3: CATDGGLAGGEQYF

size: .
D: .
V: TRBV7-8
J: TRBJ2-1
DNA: TGTGCCAGCAGCTTAGACGGGAGTGGGGAAAATGAGCAGTTCTTC
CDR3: CASSLDGSGENEQFF

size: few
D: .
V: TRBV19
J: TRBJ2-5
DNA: TGTGCCAGTAGTCCCGGGATCCAAGAGGAGACCCAGTACTTC
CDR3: CASSPGIQEETQYF

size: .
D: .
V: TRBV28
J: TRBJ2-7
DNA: TGTGCCAGCAGCTTCCCCAGGTGGGAGCAGTACTTC
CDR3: CASSFPRWEQYF

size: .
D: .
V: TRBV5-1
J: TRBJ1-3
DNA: TGCGCCAGCAGCTTGGACAGACACTCTGGAAACACCATATATTTT
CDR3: CASSLDRHSGNTIYF

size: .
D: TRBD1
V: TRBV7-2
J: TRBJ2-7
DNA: TGTGCCAGCAGCCGGACAGGGTACGAGCAGTACTTC
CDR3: CASSRTGYEQYF

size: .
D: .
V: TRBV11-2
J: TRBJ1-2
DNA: TGTGCCAGCAGCTTAGCTCCGGGTAATACCTATGGCTACACCTTC
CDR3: CASSLAPGNTYGYTF

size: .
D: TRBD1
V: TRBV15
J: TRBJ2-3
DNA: TGTGCCACCAGCAGAGAACAGGGGCGCGAAACAGATACGCAGTATTTT
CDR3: CATSREQGRETDTQYF

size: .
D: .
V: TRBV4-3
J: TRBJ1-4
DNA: TGCGCCAGCAGCCAAGATTGGAGGCAAGCTAATGAAAAACTGTTTTTT
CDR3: CASSQDWRQANEKLFF

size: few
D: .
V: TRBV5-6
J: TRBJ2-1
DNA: TGTGCCAGCAGCTTGAGGGCGGGGATTGGGCTCAATGAGCAGTTCTTC
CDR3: CASSLRAGIGLNEQFF

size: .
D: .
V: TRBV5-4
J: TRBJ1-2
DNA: TGTGCCAGCAGCTTGTATATGCGCGAGTTTTTGAATGGCTACACCTTC
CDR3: CASSLYMREFLNGYTF

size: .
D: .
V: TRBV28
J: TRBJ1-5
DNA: TGTGCCAGCAGTTTTGCCAGGCATGCTCAGCCCCAGCATTTT
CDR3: CASSFARHAQPQHF

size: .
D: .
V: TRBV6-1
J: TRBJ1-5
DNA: TGTGCCAGCACCGGGACATTGAGCAATCAGCCCCAGCATTTT
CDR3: CASTGTLSNQPQHF

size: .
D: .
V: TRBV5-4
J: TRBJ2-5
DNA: TGTGCCAGCAGCTTGGAATTGAGGCCACAAGAGACCCAGTACTTC
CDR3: CASSLELRPQETQYF

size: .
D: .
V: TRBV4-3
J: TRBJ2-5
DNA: TGCGCCAGCAGCCAAGATACCAGGTCAGAGACCCAGTACTTC
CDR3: CASSQDTRSETQYF

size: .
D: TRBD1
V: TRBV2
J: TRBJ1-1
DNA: TGTGCCAGCAGGACAGGGATGAACACTGAAGCTTTCTTT
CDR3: CASRTGMNTEAFF

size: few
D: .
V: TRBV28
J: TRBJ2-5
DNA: TGTGCCAGCAGTCCGGCCCCAGACTTTAAGACCCAGTACTTC
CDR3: CASSPAPDFKTQYF

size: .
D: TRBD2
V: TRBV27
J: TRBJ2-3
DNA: TGTGCCAGCAGCCTGCTAGCGGGGGTCACTAGCACAGATACGCAGTATTTT
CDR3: CASSLLAGVTSTDTQYF

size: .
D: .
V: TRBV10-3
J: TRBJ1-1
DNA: TGTGCCGTCCTGGCCACTGAAGCTTTCTTT
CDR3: CAVLATEAFF